The entry that follows covers one TCR beta chain sequence. The clone's antigen remains unknown. No per-base quality is available; no much larger clone lies one base away. This same CDR3 is encoded by further DNA sequences in the sample. This sample stems from a study of shared clonotypes between healthy human individuals (TCRdb year 2020). Regarding the study in general: Two women and a few men aged 18 to 49 years were included in the cohort. For each donor, CD4 naive and CD4 memory were each given three plates, CD8 naive was given two plates, and CD8 memory was given one plate. To estimate repertoire size and how much clonotype sharing occurs between individuals, the study deeply sequenced the blood TCR repertoires of roughly 5 healthy adults. Libraries were prepared and TCR repertoires were sequenced by different laboratories using diverse techniques, in order to increase sequencing depth and limit assay-specific biases. Per donor, leukapheresis produced somewhere between about 0.8 and 9 billion PBMCs. Beyond this particular receptor, the publication reports: Compared with non-shared clonotypes, clonotypes shared by all four sorted-subset donors had higher generation probabilities. Estimated clonotype richness was generally larger for naive than for memory subsets. Pairwise subsampling indicated that sequencing depth was expected to affect the degree of clonotype sharing among donors. Because the study included a small number of donors, the genetic and exposure-history diversity represented was limited. Across a handful of donors, approximately 5% of naive CD4, 3% to 4% of naive CD8, 2.3% of memory CD4, and about 0.44% of memory CD8 clonotypes were shared. Rarefaction of sorted-subset datasets indicated incomplete sequencing despite the large sequencing depth. Sampling was restricted to blood, and TCR repertoires in tissues likely differ from the TCR repertoires found in blood.

CD8 naive samples were obtained by positive selection for CCR7 among CD45RO-negative cells, yielding a CD45RA+CCR7+ population from which TemRA cells were excluded. Donors were healthy HIV-negative adults with no recently reported acute infections or vaccinations. Every donor was a Caucasian adult living in Nashville, Tennessee, USA. Blood was collected by leukapheresis, and PBMCs were isolated by Ficoll-Histopaque density gradient centrifugation and then cryopreserved in liquid nitrogen vapor phase. Analytical flow cytometry was used to check the purity and quantity of every magnetically sorted T cell population. Genomic DNA was isolated from each sorted fraction and quantified by UV absorbance on a Nanodrop 2000c. Using the deep immunoSEQ assay, TCR CDR3 regions were amplified from genomic DNA by multiplex PCR. For each cell subset, the extracted genomic DNA was distributed evenly across all wells of several immunoSEQ 96-well plates, and each plate served as one replicate. For sorted subsets, each replicate PCR was loaded with 150 to 250 ng genomic DNA, equivalent to 30,000 or so T cell genomes. Purified libraries were quantified with a Qubit 3.0 fluorometer, sized on a Bioanalyzer 2100, and re-quantified with the KAPA Library Quantification kit. A separate single-read 150-cycle Illumina NextSeq 550 flow cell was used to sequence each immunoSEQ 96-well plate. In the source study's methods: Because only junctional sequences without quality scores were contained in the immunoSEQ output, filtering matching that applied to full-length reads could not be performed. To assign V/J genes and CDR3, sequences were annotated against IMGT germline references using PyIR, a Python wrapper for IgBLAST v1.9. Any read was removed if the V/J assignment was weak (E-value above 1e-6), the CDR3 was missing, or the read contained stop codons, out-of-frame junctions, or ambiguous translated residues. V3J clonotypes were defined by identical inferred V gene, J gene, and CDR3 amino acid sequence. The percentage overlap between two repertoires was calculated by dividing the number of shared unique clonotypes by the size of the smaller repertoire. RTK rarefaction, the Chao1 estimator, and Recon v2.1 estimates of unobserved clonotypes were used to assess repertoire richness. Generation probabilities were computed with OLGA for all TCRbeta clonotypes obtained by the gDNA method from a few donors. TCRdb's version of the immuneACCESS table is confined to in-frame rearrangements and falls short of the full clone set. An unresolved V gene accounts for under half of the shortfall where checked; the remainder is of unknown origin. D and trimming come from the DNA, and the V and J calls and clone size come from that table. This sample has some 2,100,000 clones in its table, and 85% to 95% of those were observed once. 1.5% to 2% of the sample belongs to the ten largest clones.

The CDR3, cysteine through phenylalanine, is 14 amino acids long. Only the CDR3 region is kept as DNA, spanning 42 bases read in frame from base 1. V sheds 0 bases and J sheds 4 bases, leaving 10 bases between their ends. CDR1 and CDR2 (SGDLS, YYNGEE) derive from the germline V gene. The sequence links TRBV9 to TRBJ1-2; the D gene assignment is ambiguous. This clonotype was sampled from a man between 18 and 35 years old in good health. Some clones in this sample may be carry-over from other donors' samples. Sample: naive CD8+ T cells from PBMCs. The intended sense of this specimen's cell subset or site label: CD45RA+CCR7+. The CDR3 has the sequence CASSVGLGPYGYTF. The nucleotides read TGTGCCAGCAGCGTAGGTCTGGGCCCCTATGGCTACACCTTC.